This T cell receptor beta chain was captured in a study of blood T cells in healthy people across ages. Whole-study results and caveats: When set beside aged donors, long-lived donors presented more naive CD4+ cells and higher diversity. The donors' CMV status was not determined, possibly confounding changes in expanded clonotypes.

Through a sample-barcoded 5' primer and a J-beta primer mix, a second PCR was run for roughly 6 to 11 cycles. A single record per CDR3 protein comes from TCRdb applying MiXCR to the 5' RACE reads. This sample has more than 1.4 million distinct CDR3 sequences, with approximately 38% found just once. A note on this clonotype: As yet, its antigen is unknown.

This CDR3 is built from 17 residues. J was trimmed by 0 bases and V by 6 bases; bases with no gene match: 6. Germline V lookup: CDR1 MGHDK, CDR2 SYGVNS. Whenever a sample was processed, at least 7 million PBMCs were isolated. The rearrangement joins TRBV25-1 to TRBJ2-6; 9 bases are shared with TRBD1. The material sequenced was blood. The receptor comes from a woman in her late teens or twenties in good health. CDR3 amino acids: CASSGGQGSSGANVLTF. The CDR3, as DNA: TGTGCCAGCAGCGGGGGACAGGGCTCCTCTGGGGCCAACGTCCTGACTTTC.